This T cell receptor beta chain derives from a study of T cell repertoires in cytomegalovirus infection. V was shortened by 3 bases and J by 5 bases, with 20 bases between the two germline ends. This CDR3 has 17 residues. MiXCR, run by TCRdb on the reads, gives a single entry per CDR3 protein. The sample includes 400,000 to 550,000 distinct CDR3 sequences, about 11% seen only once; the top ten take more than 8.5%. This clonotype was counted at least ten times. This clonotype was sampled from a human donor in good health (CMV status not recorded). Some clones in this sample may be carry-over from other donors' samples. The V and J genes are TRBV12-3 or TRBV12-4 and TRBJ1-3; D perhaps matches TRBD1 (5 bases). The sample comprised PBMCs. CDR3 DNA: TGTGCCAGCAGTTTGGTGGCAGGGAAGAGTTTTAGAAACACCATATATTTT. Translating it yields CASSLVAGKSFRNTIYF.